This passage covers 20 T cell receptor beta chains from one sample sequenced in a study of cytomegalovirus exposure and HLA in healthy donors. The PCR ran on 60 Vbeta and 13 Jbeta primers. Using immunoSEQ multiplex PCR, the repertoire was profiled, and TCRdb retains in-frame clones only, with some absent. The sample yields about 120,000 clones, approximately 76% seen once. Material: PBMCs. The source of these receptors is a man in his sixties in good health and CMV-seropositive.

The chain employs TRBV19 and TRBJ2-6; D is unclear. This CDR3 region has 14 residues. Germline lookup yields CDR1 LNHDA and CDR2 SQIVND (reference sequence). V was shortened by 5 bases and J by 3 bases, with 8 bases between the two germline ends. The CDR3 is CASSSLNGANVLTF. The CDR3 nucleotides are TGTGCCAGTAGTTCTCTAAATGGGGCCAACGTCCTGACTTTC.

Concerning this clone itself: One junction end disagrees with the germline gene, perhaps due to a read error. The CDR3 DNA sequence: TGTGCCAGCAGCGCAATGGCCAGGGTCAATGAGCAGCTCTTC. Translation gives CASSAMARVNEQLF. The rearrangement links TRBV5-6 to TRBJ2-1, with a weak D call TRBD1 (5 bases). CDR3 length equals 14 residues. Per the germline V gene, CDR1 is SGHDT and CDR2 is YYEEEE.

A few counts support this clone. This rearrangement joins TRBV2 to TRBJ2-1; perhaps TRBD1 as D (6 bases). The germline V gene encodes CDR1 SNHLY and CDR2 FYNNEI. This CDR3 contains 14 residues. Trimming left V 6 bases short and J 9 bases short, with 18 bases between. The CDR3 loop is CASSWTERTGEQFF. CDR3 coding DNA: TGTGCCAGCAGCTGGACAGAAAGGACGGGTGAGCAGTTCTTC.

The rearrangement links TRBV4-1 to TRBJ2-3; D may be TRBD2 (5 bases). V lost 10 bases, J lost 0 bases, and 14 bases lay in between. The V gene's germline CDR1 is MGHRA and CDR2 YSYEKL. The CDR3 spans 14 residues. CDR3 residues: CATGRTESTDTQYF. CDR3 coding DNA: TGCGCCACAGGCAGGACTGAAAGCACAGATACGCAGTATTTT.

The genes are TRBV19 and TRBJ1-1, with 9 bases lining up with TRBD1. Germline CDR1 LNHDA, CDR2 SQIVND (reference sequence). The V and J ends lost 5 bases and 3 bases, in that order; junction bases with no gene match: 4. The length of the CDR3 is 14 residues. The CDR3, as DNA: TGTGCCAGTAGTTCGGGACAGGGTGACACTGAAGCTTTCTTT. Its protein product is CASSSGQGDTEAFF.

V is TRBV2 and J is TRBJ2-3; D is unresolved. Germline V gives CDR1 SNHLY, CDR2 FYNNEI. This CDR3 is 15 amino acids long. Trimming pared 6 bases from V and 2 bases from J, leaving 15 bases between. The CDR3 DNA reads as TGTGCCAGCAGACCGGTCTCAAGAGACACAGATACGCAGTATTTT. It translates to CASRPVSRDTDTQYF.

The chain couples TRBV4-1 to TRBJ2-1; 9 bases are a match to TRBD1. With V trimmed by 0 bases and J by 2 bases, 8 bases remained unmatched. From germline, CDR1 is MGHRA and CDR2 YSYEKL. The CDR3 contains 18 residues. The CDR3 reads CASSQDLRTGAAYNEQFF. The CDR3 DNA reads as TGCGCCAGCAGCCAAGATCTCCGGACAGGGGCAGCCTACAATGAGCAGTTCTTC.

The genes are TRBV7-8 and TRBJ2-5; 9 bases line up with TRBD2. Trimming removed 5 bases from V and 5 bases from J; junction bases left unmatched: 15. Germline values: CDR1 SGHVS, CDR2 FQNEAQ. The CDR3 length is 17 residues. CDR3 residues: CASSARTLAGVRETQYF. In DNA form, the CDR3 reads TGTGCCAGCAGCGCCAGAACCTTAGCGGGAGTGAGGGAGACCCAGTACTTC.

This chain's CDR3 is CASSQEGGYGYTF. The CDR3 region has the DNA TGTGCCAGTAGTCAAGAAGGGGGTTATGGCTACACCTTC. This chain uses TRBV19 with TRBJ1-2, with TRBD1 as a possible D gene (6 bases). Germline CDR1 is LNHDA and CDR2 is SQIVND (reference sequence). This CDR3 spans 13 amino acids. Deletions cut 5 bases from V and 5 bases from J, with 12 bases between.

The V gene is TRBV28, the J gene TRBJ1-4; D is possibly TRBD1 (5 bases). V lost 5 bases and J 8 bases, leaving 21 bases between the germline ends. Germline V CDR1 and CDR2: MDHEN, SYDVKM. The length of the CDR3 is 16 residues. The CDR3 DNA reads as TGTGCCAGCAGTGGGGCAGTGGGGGGAGAAAGGGAAAAACTGTTTTTT. Residues: CASSGAVGGEREKLFF.

The chain is built from TRBV5-1 and TRBJ2-3, with TRBD2 identical over 12 bases. CDR3 length: 16 residues. CDR1 and CDR2 (germline): SGHRS, YFSETQ. V lost 3 bases and J lost 1; bases outside the gene matches: 3. CDR3 nucleotide sequence: TGCGCCAGCAGCTGGACTAGCGGGACGGGCACAGATACGCAGTATTTT. Protein: CASSWTSGTGTDTQYF.

The chain is built from TRBV6-1 and TRBJ2-7; TRBD1 aligns across 9 bases. The CDR3 covers 14 residues. Germline trimming cut 6 bases from V and 1 base from J; bases unmatched to any gene: 4. Germline CDR1 MNHNS, CDR2 SASEGT. In DNA form, the CDR3 reads TGTGCCAGCAGGGGGACAGGGTTGTCCTACGAGCAGTACTTC. It codes for CASRGTGLSYEQYF.

V gene TRBV6-6 combines with J gene TRBJ2-7; D is possibly TRBD1 (6 bases). The length of the CDR3 is 14 residues. Trimming took off 4 bases at V and 5 bases at J, with 15 bases between the two ends. Germline CDR1 reads MNHNY; CDR2 reads SVGAGI (reference sequence). CDR3 protein: CASSLLGTYDEQYF. The CDR3 DNA reads as TGTGCCAGCAGTTTGCTCGGGACATATGACGAGCAGTACTTC.

The genes are TRBV28 and TRBJ2-7; D gene unclear. Germline assignment: CDR1 MDHEN and CDR2 SYDVKM. V was clipped by 4 bases and J by 9 bases, with 10 bases between them. This CDR3 is built from 11 residues. The CDR3 sequence: CASSSYNRQYF. CDR3 coding DNA: TGTGCCAGCAGTTCTTATAATAGGCAGTACTTC.

CDR3 loop: CASRRAPRTGELFF. In DNA form, the CDR3 reads TGTGCCAGCAGGAGGGCCCCCCGGACCGGGGAGCTGTTTTTT. The chain has TRBV11-3 and TRBJ2-2; maybe TRBD2 (5 bases). This CDR3 is 14 amino acids long. Trimming took 6 bases from V and 5 from J, leaving 13 bases between them. The germline CDR1 and CDR2 sequences are SGHNT and YENEEA.

This clone was counted only a few times. The chain is built from TRBV7-2 and TRBJ2-7; D is unresolved. Germline CDR1 reads SGHTA; CDR2 reads FQGNSA. Trimming took 1 base from V and 3 from J, leaving 13 bases between them. This CDR3 has 15 residues. For the CDR3, the DNA is TGTGCCAGCAGCTTAGGCGCAGACTTCTTCTACGAGCAGTACTTC. Its protein is CASSLGADFFYEQYF.

About this clone: One junction end disagrees with the germline gene, perhaps due to a read error. The V call is TRBV6-5, the J call TRBJ2-7; tentatively, D is TRBD1 (6 bases). This CDR3 spans 12 amino acids. CDR1 is MNHEY, CDR2 SVGAGI, per germline. The CDR3 nucleotides are TGTGCCAGCAGTAACTTTGGACGGGACAACCTCTTC. Residues: CASSNFGRDNLF.

V is TRBV7-9 and J is TRBJ1-1, with a weak D call TRBD1 (5 bases). In germline, CDR1 is SEHNR, CDR2 FQNEAQ (reference sequence). The CDR3 consists of 15 residues. The V end lost 1 base, the J end lost 0 bases, and 9 bases lay between the germline ends. The CDR3 reads CASSLGLRVNTEAFF. CDR3 bases: TGTGCCAGCAGCTTAGGTCTCAGGGTGAACACTGAAGCTTTCTTT.

The chain uses TRBV7-8 and TRBJ2-5; 9 bases line up with TRBD1. V lost 0 bases and J lost 5; bases outside the gene matches: 7. CDR1 SGHVS and CDR2 FQNEAQ come from the germline V gene. The CDR3 spans 16 residues. The CDR3 sequence is CASSLASGTGFETQYF. The CDR3 nucleotides read TGTGCCAGCAGCTTAGCGAGCGGGACAGGGTTCGAGACCCAGTACTTC.

V is TRBV6-5 and J is TRBJ1-6, with TRBD1 as a possible D gene (5 bases). Per germline, CDR1 MNHEY and CDR2 SVGAGI. Trimming left V 6 bases short and J 6 bases short, with 15 bases between. This CDR3 comprises 15 residues. The CDR3 protein is CASRSDPTANSPLHF. The CDR3 coding sequence is TGTGCCAGCAGATCCGACCCGACAGCTAATTCACCCCTCCACTTT.